This TCR beta chain was identified in a study of type 1 and type 2 diabetes patients. Study background: Magnetic bead positive selection isolated CD4+ or CD8+ T cells from PBMCs.

V gave up 0 bases and J gave up 0 bases, with 5 bases separating them. CDR3 length equals 14 residues. The germline V gene has CDR1 SGHVS and CDR2 FQNEAQ. Genomic DNA was the PCR template. The TCR beta CDR3 region was amplified using 30 forward and 13 reverse primers. From the multiplex PCR reads, TCRdb called clonotypes with MiXCR, one entry per CDR3 protein. Of 250,000 or so distinct CDR3 sequences listed, 40% to 50% were seen once; the top ten hold approximately 13%. No donor had another autoimmune disease or recent infection within four weeks. The sample consisted of peripheral blood mononuclear cells (PBMCs). This receptor was taken from a man younger than 35 with type 2 diabetes. The rearrangement joins TRBV7-8 to TRBJ1-1; the D is unclear. CDR3 residues: CASSLAGMNTEAFF. The CDR3 nucleotides are TGTGCCAGCAGCTTAGCTGGAATGAACACTGAAGCTTTCTTT.